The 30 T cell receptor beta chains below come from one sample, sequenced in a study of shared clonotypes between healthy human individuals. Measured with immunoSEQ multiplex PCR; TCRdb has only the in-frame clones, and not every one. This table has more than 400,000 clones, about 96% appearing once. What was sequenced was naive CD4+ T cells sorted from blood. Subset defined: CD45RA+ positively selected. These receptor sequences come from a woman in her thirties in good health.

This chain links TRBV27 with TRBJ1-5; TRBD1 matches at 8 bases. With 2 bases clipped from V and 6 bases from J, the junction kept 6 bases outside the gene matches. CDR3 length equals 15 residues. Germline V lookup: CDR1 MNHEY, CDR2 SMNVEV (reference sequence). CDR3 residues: CASSLQGARSQPQHF. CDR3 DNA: TGTGCCAGCAGTTTACAGGGGGCTAGGAGTCAGCCCCAGCATTTT.

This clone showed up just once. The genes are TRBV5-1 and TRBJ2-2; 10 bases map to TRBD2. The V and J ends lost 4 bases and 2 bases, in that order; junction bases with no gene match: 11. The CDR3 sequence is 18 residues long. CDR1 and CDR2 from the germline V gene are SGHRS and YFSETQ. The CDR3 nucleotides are TGCGCCAGCAGCACTGCGCCGGGACTAGCGACTAACACCGGGGAGCTGTTTTTT. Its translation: CASSTAPGLATNTGELFF.

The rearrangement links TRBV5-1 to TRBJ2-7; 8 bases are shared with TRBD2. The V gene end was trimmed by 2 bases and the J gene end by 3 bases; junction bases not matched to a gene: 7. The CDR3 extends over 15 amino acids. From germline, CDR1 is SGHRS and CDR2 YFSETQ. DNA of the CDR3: TGCGCCAGCAGCTTTGCCCGGGAGGGCCTCTACGAGCAGTACTTC. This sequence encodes CASSFAREGLYEQYF.

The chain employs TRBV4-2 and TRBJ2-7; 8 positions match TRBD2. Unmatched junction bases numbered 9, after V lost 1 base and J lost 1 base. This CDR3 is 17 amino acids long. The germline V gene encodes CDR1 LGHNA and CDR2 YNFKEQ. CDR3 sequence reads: CASSQVNPGGGSYEQYF. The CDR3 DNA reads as TGTGCCAGCAGCCAAGTTAATCCGGGAGGGGGATCCTACGAGCAGTACTTC.

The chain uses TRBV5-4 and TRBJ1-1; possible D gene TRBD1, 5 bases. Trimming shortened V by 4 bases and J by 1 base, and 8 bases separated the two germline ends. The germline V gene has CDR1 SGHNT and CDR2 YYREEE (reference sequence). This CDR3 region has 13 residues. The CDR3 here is CASSRGANTEAFF. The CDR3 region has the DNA TGTGCCAGCAGCAGGGGCGCGAACACTGAAGCTTTCTTT.

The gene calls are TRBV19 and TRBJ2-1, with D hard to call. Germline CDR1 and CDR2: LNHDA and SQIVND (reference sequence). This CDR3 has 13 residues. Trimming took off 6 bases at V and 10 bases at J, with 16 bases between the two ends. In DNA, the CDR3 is TGTGCCAGTAGCGCATGGGATTTTGGCGAGCAGTTCTTC. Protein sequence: CASSAWDFGEQFF.

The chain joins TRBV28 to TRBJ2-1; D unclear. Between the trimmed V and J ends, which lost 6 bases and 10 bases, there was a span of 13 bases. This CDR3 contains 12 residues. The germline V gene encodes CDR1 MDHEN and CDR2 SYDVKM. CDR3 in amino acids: CASRGSGSEQFF. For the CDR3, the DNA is TGTGCCAGCAGGGGCTCGGGCTCCGAGCAGTTCTTC.

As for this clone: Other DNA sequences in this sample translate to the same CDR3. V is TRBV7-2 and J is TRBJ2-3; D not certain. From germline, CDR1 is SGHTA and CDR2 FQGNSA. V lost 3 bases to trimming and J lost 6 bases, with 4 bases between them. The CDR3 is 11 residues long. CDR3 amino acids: CASSLSDTQYF. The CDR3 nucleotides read TGTGCCAGCAGCTTGTCGGATACGCAGTATTTT.

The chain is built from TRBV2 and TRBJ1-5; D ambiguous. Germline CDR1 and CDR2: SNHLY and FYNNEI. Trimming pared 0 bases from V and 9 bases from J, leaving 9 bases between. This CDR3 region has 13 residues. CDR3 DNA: TGTGCCAGCAGTGAAGCGCGATTGGGGCCCCAGCATTTT. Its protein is CASSEARLGPQHF.

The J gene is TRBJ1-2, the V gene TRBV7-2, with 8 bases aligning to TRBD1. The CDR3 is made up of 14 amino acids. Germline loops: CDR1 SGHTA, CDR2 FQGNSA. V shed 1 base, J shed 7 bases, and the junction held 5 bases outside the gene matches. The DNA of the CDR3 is TGTGCCAGCAGCTTAGGTGGACAGGGTTCTGGCTACACCTTC. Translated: CASSLGGQGSGYTF. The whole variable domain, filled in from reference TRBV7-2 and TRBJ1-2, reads GAGVSQSPSNKVTEKGKDVELRCDPISGHTALYWYRQSLGQGLEFLIYFQGNSAPDKSGLPSDRFSAERTGGSVSTLTIQRTQQEDSAVYLCASSLGGQGSGYTFGSGTRLTVV.

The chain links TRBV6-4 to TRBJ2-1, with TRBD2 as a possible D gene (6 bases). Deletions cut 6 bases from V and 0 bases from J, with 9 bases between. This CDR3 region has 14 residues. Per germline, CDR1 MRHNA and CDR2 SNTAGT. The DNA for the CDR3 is TGTGCCAGCAGACTAGCCGCCTCCTACAATGAGCAGTTCTTC. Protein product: CASRLAASYNEQFF.

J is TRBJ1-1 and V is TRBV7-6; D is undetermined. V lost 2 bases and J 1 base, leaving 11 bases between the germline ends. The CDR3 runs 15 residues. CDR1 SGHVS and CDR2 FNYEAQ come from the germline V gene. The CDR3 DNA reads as TGTGCCAGCAGCTTATTCGCATTTGAGAACACTGAAGCTTTCTTT. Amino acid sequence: CASSLFAFENTEAFF.

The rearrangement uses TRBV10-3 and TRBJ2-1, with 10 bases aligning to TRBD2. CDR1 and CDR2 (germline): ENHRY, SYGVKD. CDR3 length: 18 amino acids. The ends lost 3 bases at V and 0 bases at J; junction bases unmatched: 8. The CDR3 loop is CAISDSGLADSSYNEQFF. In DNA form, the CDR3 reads TGTGCCATCAGTGATTCTGGACTAGCGGACAGCTCCTACAATGAGCAGTTCTTC.

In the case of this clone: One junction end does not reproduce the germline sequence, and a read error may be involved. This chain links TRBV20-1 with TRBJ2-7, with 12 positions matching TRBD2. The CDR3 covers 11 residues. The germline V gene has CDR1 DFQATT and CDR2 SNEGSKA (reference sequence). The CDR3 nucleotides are TGTGGGACTAGCGGGCTTACTGAGCAGTACTTC. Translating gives CGTSGLTEQYF.

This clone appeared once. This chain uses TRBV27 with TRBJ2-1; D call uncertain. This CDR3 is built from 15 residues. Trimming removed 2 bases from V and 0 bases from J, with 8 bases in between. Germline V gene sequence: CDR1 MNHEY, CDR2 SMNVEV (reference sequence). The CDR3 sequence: CASSLERTSYNEQFF. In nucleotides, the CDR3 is TGTGCCAGCAGTTTAGAACGGACCTCCTACAATGAGCAGTTCTTC.

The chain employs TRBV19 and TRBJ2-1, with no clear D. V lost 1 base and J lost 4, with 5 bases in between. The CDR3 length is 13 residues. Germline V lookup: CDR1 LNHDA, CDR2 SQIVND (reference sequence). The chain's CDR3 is CASSIGGYNEQFF. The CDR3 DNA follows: TGTGCCAGTAGTATAGGTGGATACAATGAGCAGTTCTTC.

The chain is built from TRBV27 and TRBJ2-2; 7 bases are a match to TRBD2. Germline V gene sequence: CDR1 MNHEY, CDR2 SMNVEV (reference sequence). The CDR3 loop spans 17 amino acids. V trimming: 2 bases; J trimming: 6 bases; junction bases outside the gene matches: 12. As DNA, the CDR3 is TGTGCCAGCAGTTTACTTTTTGCGGGAGATCTGGCCGGGGAGCTGTTTTTT. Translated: CASSLLFAGDLAGELFF.

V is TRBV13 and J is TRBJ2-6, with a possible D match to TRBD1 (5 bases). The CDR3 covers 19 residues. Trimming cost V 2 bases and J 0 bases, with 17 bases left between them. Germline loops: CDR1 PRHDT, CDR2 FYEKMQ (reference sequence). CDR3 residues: CASSLQGSSHFSGANVLTF. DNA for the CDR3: TGTGCCAGCAGCTTACAGGGATCAAGCCACTTCTCTGGGGCCAACGTCCTGACTTTC.

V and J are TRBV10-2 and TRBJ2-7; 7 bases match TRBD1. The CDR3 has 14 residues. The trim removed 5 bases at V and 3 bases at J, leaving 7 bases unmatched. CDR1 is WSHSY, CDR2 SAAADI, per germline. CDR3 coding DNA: TGCGCCAGCAGTCGACAGGGTAGGAACTACGAGCAGTACTTC. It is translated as CASSRQGRNYEQYF.

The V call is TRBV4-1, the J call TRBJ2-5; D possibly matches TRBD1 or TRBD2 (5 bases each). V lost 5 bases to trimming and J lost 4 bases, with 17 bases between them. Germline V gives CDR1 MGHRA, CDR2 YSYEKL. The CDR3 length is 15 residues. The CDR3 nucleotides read TGCGCCAGCAGCACCCCGGGGCAGGGTGTAGAGACCCAGTACTTC. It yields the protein CASSTPGQGVETQYF.

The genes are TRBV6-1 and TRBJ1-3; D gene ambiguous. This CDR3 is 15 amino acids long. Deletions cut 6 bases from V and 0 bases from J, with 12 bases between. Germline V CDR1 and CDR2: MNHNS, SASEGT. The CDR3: CASRPLPLSGNTIYF. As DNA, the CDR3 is TGTGCCAGCAGGCCACTCCCGCTCTCTGGAAACACCATATATTTT.

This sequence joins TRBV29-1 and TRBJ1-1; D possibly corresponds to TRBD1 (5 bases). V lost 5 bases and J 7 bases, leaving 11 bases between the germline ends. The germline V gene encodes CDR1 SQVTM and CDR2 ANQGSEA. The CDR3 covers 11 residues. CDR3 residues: CSVRGRIEAFF. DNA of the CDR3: TGCAGCGTTAGGGGTCGGATTGAAGCTTTCTTT.

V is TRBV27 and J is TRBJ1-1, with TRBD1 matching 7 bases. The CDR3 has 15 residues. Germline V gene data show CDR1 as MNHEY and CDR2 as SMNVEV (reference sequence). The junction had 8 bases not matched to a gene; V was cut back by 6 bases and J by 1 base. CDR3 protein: CASRQMWTGNTEAFF. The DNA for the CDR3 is TGTGCCAGCAGACAAATGTGGACAGGGAACACTGAAGCTTTCTTT.

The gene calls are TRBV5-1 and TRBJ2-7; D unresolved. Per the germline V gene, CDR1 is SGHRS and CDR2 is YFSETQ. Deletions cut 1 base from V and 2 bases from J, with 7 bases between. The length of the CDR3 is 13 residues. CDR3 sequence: CASSLRWAYEQYF. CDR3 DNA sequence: TGCGCCAGCAGCTTGCGTTGGGCCTACGAGCAGTACTTC.

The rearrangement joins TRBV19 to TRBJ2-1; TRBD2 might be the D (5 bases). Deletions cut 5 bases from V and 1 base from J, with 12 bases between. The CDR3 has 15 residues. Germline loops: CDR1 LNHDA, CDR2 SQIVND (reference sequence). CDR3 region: CASSPGWESYNEQFF. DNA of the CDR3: TGTGCCAGTAGTCCGGGGTGGGAATCCTACAATGAGCAGTTCTTC.

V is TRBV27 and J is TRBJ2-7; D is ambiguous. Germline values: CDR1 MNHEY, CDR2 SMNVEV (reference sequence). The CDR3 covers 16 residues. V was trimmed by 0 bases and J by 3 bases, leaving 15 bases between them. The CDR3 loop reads CASSLSYPLGDYEQYF. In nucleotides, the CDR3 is TGTGCCAGCAGTTTATCTTACCCCCTCGGCGACTACGAGCAGTACTTC.

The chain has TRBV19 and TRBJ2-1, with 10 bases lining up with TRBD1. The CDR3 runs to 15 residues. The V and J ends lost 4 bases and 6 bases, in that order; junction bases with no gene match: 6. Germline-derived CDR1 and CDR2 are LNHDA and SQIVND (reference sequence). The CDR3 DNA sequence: TGTGCCAGTAGTACGGGACAGGGGCAAATCAATGAGCAGTTCTTC. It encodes CASSTGQGQINEQFF.

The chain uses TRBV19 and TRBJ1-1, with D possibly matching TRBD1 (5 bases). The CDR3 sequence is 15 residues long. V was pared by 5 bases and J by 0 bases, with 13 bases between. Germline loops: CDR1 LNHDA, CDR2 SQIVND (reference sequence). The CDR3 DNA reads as TGTGCCAGTAGTTTGCGTGACAGCTTGAACACTGAAGCTTTCTTT. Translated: CASSLRDSLNTEAFF.

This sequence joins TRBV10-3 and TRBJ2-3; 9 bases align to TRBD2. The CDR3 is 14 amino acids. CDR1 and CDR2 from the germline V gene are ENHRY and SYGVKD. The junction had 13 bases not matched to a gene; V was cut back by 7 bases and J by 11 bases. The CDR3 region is CAIKPSGVYSEQYF. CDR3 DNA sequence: TGTGCCATCAAGCCTAGCGGGGTCTACTCGGAGCAGTATTTT.

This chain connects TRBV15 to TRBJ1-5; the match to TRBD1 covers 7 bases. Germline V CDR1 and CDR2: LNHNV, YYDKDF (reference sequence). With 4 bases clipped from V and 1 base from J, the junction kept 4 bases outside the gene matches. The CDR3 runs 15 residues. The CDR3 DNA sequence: TGTGCCACCAGCAAGGGGGCGGTCAGCAATCAGCCCCAGCATTTT. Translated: CATSKGAVSNQPQHF. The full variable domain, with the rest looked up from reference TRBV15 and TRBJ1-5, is DAMVIQNPRYQVTQFGKPVTLSCSQTLNHNVMYWYQQKSSQAPKLLFHYYDKDFNNEADTPDNFQSRRPNTSFCFLDIRSPGLGDTAMYLCATSKGAVSNQPQHFGDGTRLSIL.